This T cell receptor (beta chain) was documented in a study of siplizumab effects on memory and regulatory T cells. With respect to this clone: Its antigen remains unidentified.

V was cut by 0 bases and J by 4 bases, with 9 bases left in between. The CDR3 is 13 amino acids. CDR1 is SQVTM and CDR2 is ANQGSEA in the germline V gene. General observations from the study: Naive T cells seemed more diverse than memory cells; they also seemed major alloresponse contributors. Alloreactive sequences whose origin lay in unstimulated CD4+ memory cells were significantly reduced by siplizumab. Controls had more than 25% Treg-derived mappable alloreactive CD4+ clones on average, versus approximately 70% with siplizumab.

It was roughly 99,000 TCR templates that were assayed per sample. Produced via immunoSEQ multiplex PCR; TCRdb's table is partial and in-frame only. The sample lists nearly 85,000 clones, roughly 89% occurring once. What was sequenced was Tregs sorted from blood. V usage is TRBV29-1 and J usage is TRBJ1-2; no clear D. The clonotype comes from a human donor in good health. CDR3 sequence (DNA): TGCAGCGTTGAAGATCAAGGGTTCTATGGCTACACCTTC. As protein: CSVEDQGFYGYTF.